The 29 T cell receptor beta chains presented below share a single source sample, sequenced in a study of blood T cell repertoires in COVID-19. TCRdb's copy holds only in-frame clones and misses some; the assay was immunoSEQ multiplex PCR. The table shows about 48,000 clones, with 80% to 90% occurring only once. Specimen: peripheral blood. These TCRs come from a human donor in a cohort sampled during active COVID-19. The donor label of this sample is uncertain.

The chain recombines TRBV19 with TRBJ2-1, with TRBD2 as a possible D gene (6 bases). Trimming cost V 8 bases and J 8 bases, with 19 bases left between them. CDR1 and CDR2 from the germline V gene are LNHDA and SQIVND (reference sequence). The CDR3 covers 14 residues. As DNA, the CDR3 is TGTGCCAGTTCGACCTTCGAGGGCGGGGATGAGCAGTTCTTC. Protein: CASSTFEGGDEQFF.

The genes are TRBV5-1 and TRBJ1-2; D is perhaps TRBD1 (6 bases). Looked up from germline, CDR1 is SGHRS and CDR2 is YFSETQ. This CDR3 is 14 amino acids long. The V gene lost 4 bases and the J gene lost 4 bases, with 14 bases spanning the gap. The CDR3 loop reads CASSDATGIYGYTF. DNA of the CDR3: TGCGCCAGCAGCGATGCCACAGGGATCTATGGCTACACCTTC.

This chain connects TRBV5-1 to TRBJ2-5; 9 bases are a match to TRBD1. This CDR3 is 16 amino acids long. The junction had 7 bases not matched to a gene; V was cut back by 4 bases and J by 0 bases. Germline V gives CDR1 SGHRS, CDR2 YFSETQ. CDR3 amino acids: CASSRGQGGNQETQYF. The CDR3 nucleotides read TGCGCCAGCAGCCGGGGACAGGGAGGTAACCAAGAGACCCAGTACTTC.

This clone was recorded once. The V and J genes are TRBV6-2 or TRBV6-3 and TRBJ1-1; possible D gene TRBD1, 6 bases. With 2 bases removed from V and 2 bases from J, the gap between germline ends came to 15 bases. CDR1 and CDR2 from the germline V gene are MNHEY and SVGEGT. There are 16 residues in the CDR3. DNA for the CDR3: TGTGCCAGCAGTTACGCCGGGGGGCGTTTAAACACTGAAGCTTTCTTT. Translated: CASSYAGGRLNTEAFF.

The chain uses TRBV7-2 and TRBJ2-5, with D perhaps TRBD2 (7 bases). V shed 1 base and J shed 4 bases, with 13 bases lying between them. The CDR3 runs 15 residues. From germline, CDR1 is SGHTA and CDR2 FQGNSA. CDR3 loop: CASSLVMAGAETQYF. DNA for the CDR3: TGTGCCAGCAGCTTAGTGATGGCGGGGGCAGAGACCCAGTACTTC.

This sequence joins TRBV28 and TRBJ2-1; TRBD1 matches at 8 bases. The germline V gene encodes CDR1 MDHEN and CDR2 SYDVKM. With V trimmed by 5 bases and J by 3 bases, 9 bases remained unmatched. CDR3 length equals 16 residues. In nucleotides, the CDR3 is TGTGCCAGCAGTGGGTATTCCGGGACAGGCTACAATGAGCAGTTCTTC. Encoded protein: CASSGYSGTGYNEQFF.

This chain joins TRBV6-5 and TRBJ1-2; D remains unclear. The V end was cut by 2 bases, the J end by 4 bases, with 11 bases between. This CDR3 has 14 amino acids. Germline CDR1 and CDR2: MNHEY and SVGAGI. The DNA for the CDR3 is TGTGCCAGCAGTTACGAAGGCAGGTCCTATGGCTACACCTTC. It translates to CASSYEGRSYGYTF.

The chain joins TRBV5-5 to TRBJ2-3; D unclear. Germline V gives CDR1 SGHKS, CDR2 YYEKEE (reference sequence). The CDR3 is 17 amino acids. The V end was cut by 4 bases, the J end by 0 bases, with 18 bases between. CDR3 coding DNA: TGTGCCAGCAGCCCCCTATATGCGGTTACTAGCACAGATACGCAGTATTTT. Translating gives CASSPLYAVTSTDTQYF.

This chain connects TRBV5-8 to TRBJ2-5; 13 nucleotides match TRBD2. Germline trimming cut 4 bases from V and 3 bases from J; bases unmatched to any gene: 6. CDR1 is SGHTS and CDR2 is YDEGEE in the germline V gene. CDR3 length equals 16 residues. Here the CDR3 DNA reads TGTGCCAGCAGCATAGGGACTAGCGGGGTTGAAGAGACCCAGTACTTC. This codes for CASSIGTSGVEETQYF.

The V and J genes are TRBV5-4 and TRBJ1-1; 7 positions match TRBD1. The CDR3 extends over 17 amino acids. Germline CDR1 and CDR2: SGHNT and YYREEE (reference sequence). The ends lost 4 bases at V and 1 base at J; junction bases unmatched: 13. CDR3 amino acids: CASSPNKNRGKNTEAFF. The CDR3, as DNA: TGTGCCAGCAGCCCCAATAAGAACAGGGGCAAGAACACTGAAGCTTTCTTT.

The V gene is TRBV7-6, the J gene TRBJ1-4, with D unresolved. The length of the CDR3 is 16 residues. Germline V CDR1 and CDR2: SGHVS, FNYEAQ. V lost 1 base and J lost 4, with 13 bases in between. CDR3 amino acids: CASSLGSPGLNEKLFF. The CDR3 DNA is TGTGCCAGCAGCTTAGGGTCCCCAGGACTTAATGAAAAACTGTTTTTT.

The rearrangement joins TRBV7-2 to TRBJ2-7, with 10 nucleotides matching TRBD1. Germline V CDR1 and CDR2: SGHTA, FQGNSA. V lost 4 bases, J lost 1 base, and 7 bases stayed unmatched. CDR3 length equals 16 residues. The DNA of the CDR3 is TGTGCCAGCAGCTCAGGACCGGGACAGGGGTCCTACGAGCAGTACTTC. As protein: CASSSGPGQGSYEQYF.

The chain carries TRBV10-3 and TRBJ1-6, with no clear D. In germline, CDR1 is ENHRY, CDR2 SYGVKD. CDR3 size: 12 residues. Trimming removed 6 bases from V and 7 bases from J, with 7 bases in between. CDR3 residues: CAIRNLNSPLHF. As DNA, the CDR3 is TGTGCCATCAGAAACTTAAATTCACCCCTCCACTTT.

The chain uses TRBV15 and TRBJ2-5; D remains ambiguous. The length of the CDR3 is 13 residues. Germline V gene data show CDR1 as LNHNV and CDR2 as YYDKDF (reference sequence). Trimming took off 0 bases at V and 2 bases at J, with 4 bases between the two ends. CDR3 sequence reads: CATSREQQETQYF. As DNA, the CDR3 is TGTGCCACCAGCAGAGAACAGCAAGAGACCCAGTACTTC.

This clone was seen more than once but under ten times. Here the CDR3 DNA reads TGTGCCTGGAGTGCATACAGGGGGCCCACCGGGGAGCTGTTTTTT. The encoded protein is CAWSAYRGPTGELFF. The rearrangement joins TRBV30 to TRBJ2-2; TRBD1 matches at 9 bases. Germline lookup yields CDR1 GTSNPN and CDR2 SVGIG (reference sequence). V lost 1 base, J lost 4 bases, and 4 bases stayed unmatched. CDR3 length: 15 amino acids.

The chain has TRBV5-1 and TRBJ2-7; no definite D call. The ends were cut back, 0 bases at V and 2 bases at J, with 12 bases in the middle. Germline V CDR1 and CDR2: SGHRS, YFSETQ. CDR3 size: 15 residues. CDR3 bases: TGCGCCAGCAGCTTGGAGGCAGGAAGCCCCTACGAGCAGTACTTC. Translating it yields CASSLEAGSPYEQYF.

CDR3 sequence (DNA): TGTGCCAGCCAATCACACGAGGGCGGCAATCAGCCCCAGCATTTT. Translating it yields CASQSHEGGNQPQHF. The V call is TRBV6-5, the J call TRBJ1-5, with D unresolved. V gave up 8 bases and J gave up 2 bases, with 16 bases separating them. Germline V gene data show CDR1 as MNHEY and CDR2 as SVGAGI. This CDR3 spans 15 amino acids.

The chain links TRBV10-3 to TRBJ1-2; tentatively, D is TRBD1 (6 bases). The V end lost 4 bases, the J end lost 6 bases, and 9 bases lay between the germline ends. The CDR3 consists of 12 residues. The germline gives CDR1 ENHRY, CDR2 SYGVKD. The CDR3 sequence: CAISAAGDGYTF. The CDR3 region has the DNA TGTGCCATCAGTGCGGCAGGGGATGGCTACACCTTC.

The chain uses TRBV18 and TRBJ2-7, with unresolved D. Per germline, CDR1 KGHSH and CDR2 LQKENI. The CDR3 is 13 residues long. Trimming left V 0 bases short and J 6 bases short, with 9 bases between. The CDR3 DNA reads TGTGCCAGCTCACCACCCCTGGCCCCCGAGCAGTACTTC. Its protein product is CASSPPLAPEQYF.

In this sample, this clone turned up once. This rearrangement joins TRBV19 to TRBJ2-3; 8 nucleotides agree with TRBD1. V was pared by 7 bases and J by 5 bases, with 14 bases of the junction left unmatched. Per the germline V gene, CDR1 is LNHDA and CDR2 is SQIVND (reference sequence). CDR3 size: 16 residues. The CDR3 spells CASTSDGTGPVDTQYF. CDR3 DNA sequence: TGTGCCAGTACCTCCGACGGGACAGGTCCGGTAGATACGCAGTATTTT.

Here the CDR3 DNA reads TGTGCCAGCAGTTTACCAGCCCCTAGTACGGAGTACTTC. The encoded protein is CASSLPAPSTEYF. The rearrangement joins TRBV28 to TRBJ2-7, with no clear D. The germline CDR1 and CDR2 sequences are MDHEN and SYDVKM. With 2 bases removed from V and 11 bases from J, the gap between germline ends came to 16 bases. This CDR3 is 13 amino acids long. Full variable domain (remainder filled in from reference TRBV28 and TRBJ2-7): DVKVTQSSRYLVKRTGEKVFLECVQDMDHENMFWYRQDPGLGLRLIYFSYDVKMKEKGDIPEGYSVSREKKERFSLILESASTNQTSMYLCASSLPAPSTEYFGPGTRLTVT.

The chain combines TRBV10-3 with TRBJ2-7, with D possibly TRBD1 on 8 matching bases. V was clipped by 2 bases and J by 4 bases, with 15 bases between them. The CDR3 has 15 amino acids. Germline assignment: CDR1 ENHRY and CDR2 SYGVKD. The CDR3 reads CAISESGTGLYEQYF. The CDR3 region has the DNA TGTGCCATCAGTGAGAGCGGGACAGGACTTTACGAGCAGTACTTC.

This clone is a singleton in its sample. V usage is TRBV5-1 and J usage is TRBJ1-3; D not certain. V lost 6 bases and J lost 4, with 14 bases in between. Germline lookup yields CDR1 SGHRS and CDR2 YFSETQ. The length of the CDR3 is 14 residues. CDR3 sequence (DNA): TGCGCCAGCACGGAGAGACCGACGGGAAACACCATATATTTT. Its translation: CASTERPTGNTIYF.

The genes are TRBV28 and TRBJ2-2, with 10 bases aligning to TRBD1. The CDR3 is 14 residues long. Per germline, CDR1 MDHEN and CDR2 SYDVKM. V shed 8 bases and J 2 bases; nucleotides not matched to a gene: 2. CDR3 coding DNA: TGTGCCAGCTGGGACAGGGGCAACACCGGGGAGCTGTTTTTT. This translates into CASWDRGNTGELFF.

The CDR3 bases are TGTGCCAGCAGCTTGGTGGCTAGCGGGGTCTACGAGCAGTACTTC. Translating it yields CASSLVASGVYEQYF. The genes are TRBV5-5 and TRBJ2-7, with 9 nucleotides matching TRBD2. In germline, CDR1 is SGHKS, CDR2 YYEKEE (reference sequence). The CDR3 covers 15 residues. V lost 0 bases to trimming and J lost 3 bases; unmatched junction nucleotides: 4.

V gene TRBV7-2 combines with J gene TRBJ2-2, with 8 bases lining up with TRBD2. The CDR3 contains 16 residues. Germline trimming cut 5 bases from V and 5 bases from J; bases unmatched to any gene: 10. The germline gives CDR1 SGHTA, CDR2 FQGNSA. The chain's CDR3 is CASSPWASGRTGELFF. The CDR3 coding sequence is TGTGCCAGCAGCCCTTGGGCTAGCGGGCGGACCGGGGAGCTGTTTTTT. Variable domain in full (rest from reference TRBV7-2 and TRBJ2-2): GAGVSQSPSNKVTEKGKDVELRCDPISGHTALYWYRQSLGQGLEFLIYFQGNSAPDKSGLPSDRFSAERTGGSVSTLTIQRTQQEDSAVYLCASSPWASGRTGELFFGEGSRLTVL.

In its sample, this clone was seen a few times. This chain uses TRBV2 with TRBJ2-4, with a tentative D call TRBD2 (5 bases). Trimming cost V 6 bases and J 9 bases, with 15 bases left between them. The germline V gene has CDR1 SNHLY and CDR2 FYNNEI. The CDR3 has 13 amino acids. This CDR3 reads CASRNPGWGIQYF. CDR3 sequence (DNA): TGTGCCAGCAGGAACCCGGGATGGGGCATTCAGTACTTC. Combining the CDR3 with reference TRBV2 and TRBJ2-4 gives the whole variable domain EPEVTQTPSHQVTQMGQEVILRCVPISNHLYFYWYRQILGQKVEFLVSFYNNEISEKSEIFDDQFSVERPDGSNFTLKIRSTKLEDSAMYFCASRNPGWGIQYFGAGTRLSVL.

To note about this clone: In the same sample, other DNA sequences code for this CDR3. The chain has TRBV2 and TRBJ2-7, with 8 nucleotides matching TRBD2. This CDR3 is 15 amino acids long. V lost 4 bases to trimming and J lost 2 bases; unmatched junction nucleotides: 7. In germline, CDR1 is SNHLY, CDR2 FYNNEI. The CDR3 coding sequence is TGTGCCAGCAGTGTCGCTAGCGGGCAGACCTACGAGCAGTACTTC. This encodes CASSVASGQTYEQYF. The full variable domain, completed using reference TRBV2 and TRBJ2-7, is EPEVTQTPSHQVTQMGQEVILRCVPISNHLYFYWYRQILGQKVEFLVSFYNNEISEKSEIFDDQFSVERPDGSNFTLKIRSTKLEDSAMYFCASSVASGQTYEQYFGPGTRLTVT.

This chain links TRBV4-3 with TRBJ2-7; no firm D call. Trimming stripped 0 bases from V and 2 bases from J, with 11 bases between. The CDR3 is 15 amino acids. Germline V gene lookup returns CDR1 LGHNA and CDR2 YSLEER. CDR3 in amino acids: CASSQDRQAAYEQYF. CDR3 bases: TGCGCCAGCAGCCAAGATCGCCAGGCCGCCTACGAGCAGTACTTC.